Listed here is a single T cell receptor (beta chain). Its antigen is not identified. Sequenced by immunoSEQ multiplex PCR; TCRdb stores in-frame clones only, minus some. The sample yields around 160,000 clones, roughly nine tenths seen once. The data originate from a study of lymphopenia after photon versus proton radiotherapy. The study, taken as a whole, reports: After the lymphocyte nadir, photon-treated repertoires showed oligoclonal expansion, especially of CD8+ Temra cells. Photon-treated patients lost naive T cells and TCR diversity; proton-treated stayed stable. Larger post-nadir TCR diversity loss correlated inversely with survival in deceased patients.

Germline values: CDR1 SGHNT, CDR2 YENEEA. The trim removed 0 bases at V and 4 bases at J, leaving 6 bases unmatched. The CDR3 sequence is 17 residues long. Material: peripheral blood, obtained from a patient treated with photon-based radiotherapy. The chain carries TRBV11-3 and TRBJ2-2, with 9 positions matching TRBD1. This receptor was identified in a man in his fifties or sixties with gastric cancer. In DNA form, the CDR3 reads TGTGCCAGCAGCTTAGATGAATGGGGACAGGGCACCGGGGAGCTGTTTTTT. Translating gives CASSLDEWGQGTGELFF. The entire variable domain, with the rest obtained from reference TRBV11-3 and TRBJ2-2, is as follows: EAGVVQSPRYKIIEKKQPVAFWCNPISGHNTLYWYLQNLGQGPELLIRYENEEAVDDSQLPKDRFSAERLKGVDSTLKIQPAELGDSAVYLCASSLDEWGQGTGELFFGEGSRLTVL.